This section outlines one T cell receptor (beta chain) sequence together with its context. As yet, its antigen is unknown. This specimen comes from a study of post-analysis software for immune sequencing data. Points from the study as a whole: The F measure placed samples prepared in the same batch into strongly shared clusters. When patients were compared with controls, 4 or 5 TRBV segments were more frequent, TRBV5-6, TRBV5-1 and TRBV20-1 among them.

The germline V gene encodes CDR1 SGDLS and CDR2 YYNGEE. The CDR3 is 14 residues long. TCR beta cDNA libraries had unique molecular identifiers. TCRdb re-derived calls from the PCR reads in MiXCR, one entry per CDR3 protein. The sample has some 700,000 distinct CDR3 sequences, 59% seen once. Sequencing was carried out using blood. This rearrangement joins TRBV9 to TRBJ2-7, with 7 bases identical to TRBD2. With the DNA end fitting TRBJ2-5 better, the J assignment may be wrong. The TCR sequence derives from a girl aged 2 to 10 with multiple sclerosis. The CDR3 reads CASSASSGGETQYF. CDR3 nucleotide sequence: TGTGCCAGCAGCGCGTCTAGCGGTGGGGAGACCCAGTACTTC.